These 23 T cell receptor beta chains were all obtained from the same sample, sequenced in a study of Tregs in tolerant kidney transplant recipients. Mixed chimerism was transient after nonmyeloablative marrow transplants from related graft donors. The table came from immunoSEQ multiplex PCR; TCRdb's copy has only in-frame clones and leaves some out. The sample has 54,000 or so clones; approximately 90% are singletons. The sequenced sample was CD8+ T cells from blood (PBMCs), obtained 24 months after the transplant. These receptors were collected from a human patient who received a combined kidney and bone marrow transplant. Some T cells here may be from the graft donor.

The chain is built from TRBV6-1 and TRBJ2-1; a possible D gene is TRBD2 (6 bases). Germline V gives CDR1 MNHNS, CDR2 SASEGT. V was shortened by 1 base and J by 5 bases, with 18 bases between the two germline ends. The CDR3 is made up of 17 amino acids. The CDR3 DNA is TGTGCCAGCAGTGAAGAGGGACTCGCCAGCCGGAACAATGAGCAGTTCTTC. It codes for CASSEEGLASRNNEQFF.

The gene calls are TRBV6-4 and TRBJ2-1; the match to TRBD2 covers 9 bases. Losses at the gene ends were 3 bases for V and 5 bases for J; bases not matched to a gene: 5. This CDR3 is 15 amino acids long. CDR1 and CDR2 from the germline V gene are MRHNA and SNTAGT. CDR3 region: CASSEGGGAHNEQFF. The CDR3 DNA is TGTGCCAGCAGTGAAGGCGGGGGGGCCCACAATGAGCAGTTCTTC.

The V gene is TRBV7-9, the J gene TRBJ2-2; D might be TRBD2 (6 bases). In germline, CDR1 is SEHNR, CDR2 FQNEAQ (reference sequence). The CDR3 runs 17 residues. Trimming shortened V by 5 bases and J by 3 bases, and 19 bases separated the two germline ends. The CDR3 region is CASSLDLKGGYTGELFF. CDR3 coding DNA: TGTGCCAGCAGCCTGGACCTAAAAGGAGGGTACACCGGGGAGCTGTTTTTT.

This clone has only a few counts. The chain employs TRBV5-6 and TRBJ2-1; D not certain. Per the germline V gene, CDR1 is SGHDT and CDR2 is YYEEEE. The CDR3 spans 15 residues. V shed 0 bases and J shed 6 bases, with 13 bases lying between them. CDR3 DNA: TGTGCCAGCAGCTTGGGGGCCATGCTGGTCAATGAGCAGTTCTTC. The encoded protein is CASSLGAMLVNEQFF.

The chain couples TRBV4-1 to TRBJ2-5; no definite D call. The J call may be incorrect, as the DNA end agrees better with TRBJ2-7. Germline lookup yields CDR1 MGHRA and CDR2 YSYEKL. The CDR3 totals 14 residues. The DNA of the CDR3 is TGCGCCAGCAGCCAAGATTGGAGACTTTACGAGCAGTACTTC. Its translation: CASSQDWRLYEQYF.

The V and J genes are TRBV5-1 and TRBJ1-1; D is unclear. The CDR3 has 17 residues. Trimming left V 2 bases short and J 1 base short, with 18 bases between. Germline V gene lookup returns CDR1 SGHRS and CDR2 YFSETQ. The CDR3 nucleotides read TGCGCCAGCAGCTTCCTCCTATTAACGGAGGGGAACACTGAAGCTTTCTTT. It specifies CASSFLLLTEGNTEAFF. Full variable domain (remainder filled in from reference TRBV5-1 and TRBJ1-1): KAGVTQTPRYLIKTRGQQVTLSCSPISGHRSVSWYQQTPGQGLQFLFEYFSETQRNKGNFPGRFSGRQFSNSRSEMNVSTLELGDSALYLCASSFLLLTEGNTEAFFGQGTRLTVV.

The chain has TRBV9 and TRBJ2-3, with 11 bases lining up with TRBD2. The CDR3 is 16 amino acids. The V segment lost 4 bases and the J segment 2 bases; nucleotides outside the gene matches: 6. Germline V CDR1 and CDR2: SGDLS, YYNGEE. CDR3 residues: CASSSRTSGLTDTQYF. The DNA of the CDR3 is TGTGCCAGCAGCTCAAGGACTAGCGGGCTCACAGATACGCAGTATTTT.

CDR3 coding DNA: TGCGCCAGCAGCCAAGGACAGTTAGCTAACTATGGCTACACCTTC. Encoded protein: CASSQGQLANYGYTF. The chain combines TRBV4-1 with TRBJ1-2; tentative D call: TRBD1 (5 bases). CDR1 and CDR2 (germline): MGHRA, YSYEKL. V was pared by 1 base and J by 0 bases, with 9 bases between. The CDR3 length is 15 residues.

The CDR3 DNA reads TGCGCCAGCAGCCAAACTAGCGGGATTGGGGATACGCAGTATTTT. Translating it yields CASSQTSGIGDTQYF. The chain joins TRBV4-3 to TRBJ2-3; TRBD2 matches at 10 bases. The CDR3 covers 15 residues. CDR1 and CDR2 from the germline V gene are LGHNA and YSLEER. J gave up 6 bases and V 2 bases, and 5 bases lay outside the gene matches.

Remarks on this clone: Sequence at one end of the junction differs from germline and may be a read error. Other DNA sequences of this sample code for an identical CDR3. The V gene is TRBV6-1, the J gene TRBJ1-6; D gene ambiguous. The CDR3 is made up of 13 amino acids. Germline-derived CDR1 and CDR2 are MNHNS and SASEGT. CDR3 in amino acids: CASRPRYNSPLHF. The CDR3 nucleotides are TGTGCCAGCAGGCCGCGGTATAATTCCCCCCTCCACTTT.

The chain recombines TRBV6-5 with TRBJ2-7; TRBD1 might be the D (7 bases). The CDR3 is made up of 13 amino acids. In germline, CDR1 is MNHEY, CDR2 SVGAGI. V was shortened by 4 bases and J by 5 bases, with 12 bases between the two germline ends. Here the CDR3 DNA reads TGTGCCAGCAGTTCACCAGGGGGGAACGAGCAGTACTTC. Encoded protein: CASSSPGGNEQYF.

This chain uses TRBV25-1 with TRBJ2-1; 7 positions agree with TRBD2. Germline assignment: CDR1 MGHDK and CDR2 SYGVNS. V was clipped by 6 bases and J by 2 bases; unmatched bases: 4. The length of the CDR3 is 14 residues. CDR3 sequence reads: CASRPGGPYNEQFF. CDR3 coding DNA: TGTGCCAGCAGGCCGGGAGGCCCCTACAATGAGCAGTTCTTC.

This chain links TRBV9 with TRBJ1-4; D is possibly TRBD1 (6 bases). Per the germline V gene, CDR1 is SGDLS and CDR2 is YYNGEE. The CDR3 runs to 16 residues. V lost 0 bases, J lost 0 bases, and 9 bases lay in between. The CDR3 region is CASSVEGHPTNEKLFF. The CDR3 bases are TGTGCCAGCAGCGTAGAGGGACACCCAACTAATGAAAAACTGTTTTTT.

This chain links TRBV29-1 with TRBJ2-7; TRBD2 matches 11 bases. This CDR3 is built from 14 residues. CDR1 is SQVTM, CDR2 ANQGSEA, per germline. V lost 3 bases, J lost 2 bases, and 3 bases stayed unmatched. The DNA for the CDR3 is TGCAGCGTTGAGGGGACTAGCGGAACCTACGAGCAGTACTTC. This codes for CSVEGTSGTYEQYF.

The rearrangement uses TRBV4-3 and TRBJ1-1; 7 bases are a match to TRBD1. The CDR3 has 12 amino acids. V dropped 3 bases and J dropped 10; count of bases not matched to a gene: 5. CDR1 is LGHNA and CDR2 is YSLEER in the germline V gene. This chain's CDR3 is CASSHYQGGAFF. CDR3 in DNA: TGCGCCAGCAGCCATTATCAGGGGGGAGCTTTCTTT.

The chain carries TRBV4-1 and TRBJ2-3; TRBD2 aligns across 7 bases. This CDR3 comprises 13 residues. Trimming at V came to 3 bases and at J to 5 bases, leaving 2 bases not matched to a gene. The V gene's germline CDR1 is MGHRA and CDR2 YSYEKL. In nucleotides, the CDR3 is TGCGCCAGCAGCCAGTTAGCGGGAGATACGCAGTATTTT. The encoded protein is CASSQLAGDTQYF.

The chain has TRBV25-1 and TRBJ2-3; the D gene is possibly TRBD2 (6 bases). Germline CDR1 reads MGHDK; CDR2 reads SYGVNS. This CDR3 has 13 amino acids. Trimming shortened V by 3 bases and J by 11 bases, and 15 bases separated the two germline ends. CDR3: CASSDYQGGMQYF. CDR3 coding DNA: TGTGCCAGCAGTGATTACCAGGGAGGTATGCAGTATTTT.

The genes are TRBV4-1 and TRBJ2-2; unclear D gene. CDR3 length: 15 amino acids. V was trimmed by 3 bases and J by 4 bases, leaving 12 bases between them. CDR1 MGHRA and CDR2 YSYEKL come from the germline V gene. This chain's CDR3 is CASSQSERVTGELFF. The CDR3 DNA sequence: TGCGCCAGCAGCCAGTCAGAACGGGTCACCGGGGAGCTGTTTTTT.

This clone was found once. The same CDR3 arises from other DNA sequences in this sample as well. V gene TRBV4-3 combines with J gene TRBJ1-6; D is perhaps TRBD1 (5 bases). Trimming cost V 1 base and J 8 bases, with 12 bases left between them. In germline, CDR1 is LGHNA, CDR2 YSLEER. The CDR3 has 15 residues. The CDR3, as DNA: TGCGCCAGCAGCCAAGCGCAGGGAAGGTATTCACCCCTCCACTTT. Its protein product is CASSQAQGRYSPLHF.

The CDR3 coding sequence is TGTGCCAGCAGCGGAGGGACGGAGACCTACGAGCAGTACTTC. This sequence encodes CASSGGTETYEQYF. This chain links TRBV5-6 with TRBJ2-7; tentative D call: TRBD2 (6 bases). V was shortened by 4 bases and J by 2 bases, with 13 bases between the two germline ends. The CDR3 sequence is 14 residues long. Germline assignment: CDR1 SGHDT and CDR2 YYEEEE.

The chain uses TRBV19 and TRBJ1-5; D might be TRBD1 (5 bases). V was trimmed by 3 bases and J by 7 bases, leaving 19 bases between them. Germline V lookup: CDR1 LNHDA, CDR2 SQIVND (reference sequence). This CDR3 region has 16 residues. CDR3 sequence (DNA): TGTGCCAGTAGTATGTGGGCGCAGGGAGGAGGCCAGCCCCAGCATTTT. Translated: CASSMWAQGGGQPQHF.

The chain has TRBV29-1 and TRBJ2-3, with D maybe TRBD1 (5 bases). Between the trimmed V and J ends, which lost 5 bases and 4 bases, there was a span of 13 bases. The CDR3 has 13 residues. The germline V gene has CDR1 SQVTM and CDR2 ANQGSEA. CDR3 region: CSVHQGNSDTQYF. The CDR3 DNA is TGCAGCGTTCATCAGGGTAACTCAGATACGCAGTATTTT.

This chain connects TRBV30 to TRBJ1-4; D ambiguous. CDR3 length equals 12 residues. V was pared by 2 bases and J by 12 bases, with 13 bases between. CDR1 is GTSNPN, CDR2 SVGIG, per germline (reference sequence). The CDR3 sequence: CAWSITTRELFF. CDR3 in DNA: TGTGCCTGGAGTATCACGACCCGGGAACTGTTTTTT. The variable domain in full, with the rest retrieved from reference TRBV30 and TRBJ1-4, is SQTIHQWPATLVQPVGSPLSLECTVEGTSNPNLYWYRQAAGRGLQLLFYSVGIGQISSEVPQNLSASRPQDRQFILSSKKLLLSDSGFYLCAWSITTRELFFGSGTQLSVL.